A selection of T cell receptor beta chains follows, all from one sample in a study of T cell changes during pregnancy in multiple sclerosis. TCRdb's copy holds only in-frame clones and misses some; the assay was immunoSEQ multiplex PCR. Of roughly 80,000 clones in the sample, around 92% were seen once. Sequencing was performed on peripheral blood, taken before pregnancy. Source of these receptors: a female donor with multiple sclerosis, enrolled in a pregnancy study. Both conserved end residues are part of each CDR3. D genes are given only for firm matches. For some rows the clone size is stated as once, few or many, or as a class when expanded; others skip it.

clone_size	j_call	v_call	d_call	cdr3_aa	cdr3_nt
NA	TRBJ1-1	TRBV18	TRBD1	CASSSTGANTEAFF	TGTGCCAGCTCATCGACAGGGGCGAACACTGAAGCTTTCTTT
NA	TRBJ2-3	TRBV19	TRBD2	CASSPPGTNTDTQYF	TGTGCCAGTAGTCCCCCCGGGACTAACACAGATACGCAGTATTTT
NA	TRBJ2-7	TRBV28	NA	CASSFNEQYF	TGTGCCAGCAGTTTTAACGAGCAGTACTTC
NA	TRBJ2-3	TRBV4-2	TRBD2	CASSPLDAGGSTDTQYF	TGTGCCAGCAGCCCCCTTGACGCGGGAGGTAGCACAGATACGCAGTATTTT
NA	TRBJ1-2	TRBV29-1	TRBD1	CSVGTGSYGYTF	TGCAGCGTCGGGACAGGAAGCTATGGCTACACCTTC
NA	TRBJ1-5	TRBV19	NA	CASSIGAGANQPQHF	TGTGCCAGTAGTATAGGGGCAGGGGCCAATCAGCCCCAGCATTTT
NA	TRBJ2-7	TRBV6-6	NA	CASNTQGPSYEQYF	TGTGCCAGCAATACACAGGGTCCCTCCTACGAGCAGTACTTC
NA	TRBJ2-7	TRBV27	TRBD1	CASSFSRGQGGYF	TGTGCCAGCAGTTTCTCCCGGGGACAGGGAGGGTACTTC
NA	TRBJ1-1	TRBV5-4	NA	CASSLGGGSGLAWTEAFF	TGTGCCAGCAGCTTGGGGGGGGGATCTGGGCTGGCGTGGACTGAAGCTTTCTTT
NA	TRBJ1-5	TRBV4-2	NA	CASSQDLSTWQPQHF	TGTGCCAGCAGCCAAGATCTAAGCACGTGGCAGCCCCAGCATTTT
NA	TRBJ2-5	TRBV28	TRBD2	CASSLLASGSTETQYF	TGTGCCAGCAGTTTATTGGCTAGCGGGAGCACCGAGACCCAGTACTTC
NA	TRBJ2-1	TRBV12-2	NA	CASRLAPYLLLAGSKDEQFF	TGTGCAAGTCGCTTAGCGCCCTATCTTCTCCTAGCGGGAAGTAAGGATGAGCAGTTCTTC
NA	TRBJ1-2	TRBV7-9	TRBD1	CASSLVTGPIDYGYTF	TGTGCCAGCAGCTTAGTGACAGGGCCAATCGACTATGGCTACACCTTC
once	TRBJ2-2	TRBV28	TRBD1	CASSFGWTGGDLGTGELFF	TGTGCCAGCAGCTTCGGGTGGACAGGTGGGGACCTGGGGACCGGGGAGCTGTTTTTT
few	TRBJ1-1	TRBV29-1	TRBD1	CSASPRQGTDTEAFF	TGCAGCGCCTCGCCGAGACAGGGGACCGACACTGAAGCTTTCTTT
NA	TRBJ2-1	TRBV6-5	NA	CATFSGYGNEQFF	TGTGCCACCTTTTCAGGGTACGGCAATGAGCAGTTCTTC
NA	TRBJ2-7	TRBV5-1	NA	CASSLEYSKGYRTYEQYF	TGCGCCAGCAGCTTGGAATATTCTAAGGGGTACCGGACCTACGAGCAGTACTTC
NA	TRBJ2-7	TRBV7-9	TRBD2	CASSRGGAGGREQYF	TGTGCCAGCAGCCGCGGTGGGGCGGGGGGTCGAGAGCAGTACTTC
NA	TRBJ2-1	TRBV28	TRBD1	CASSLTGTGLSFTNEQFF	TGTGCCAGCAGCTTAACCGGGACAGGGTTGTCCTTTACCAATGAGCAGTTCTTC
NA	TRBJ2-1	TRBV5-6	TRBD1	CASSVRGPTGSSYNEQFF	TGTGCCAGCAGCGTCAGGGGGCCTACGGGTAGCTCCTACAATGAGCAGTTCTTC
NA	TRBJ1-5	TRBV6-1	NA	CASTVQGAGAQHF	TGTGCCAGCACCGTACAGGGCGCAGGGGCCCAGCATTTT
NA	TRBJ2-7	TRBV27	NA	CASSLRVSGDYEQYF	TGTGCCAGCAGTTTAAGAGTGTCAGGGGACTACGAGCAGTACTTC
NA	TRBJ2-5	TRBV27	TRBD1	CASSLARTGGITETQYF	TGTGCCAGCAGTTTGGCCCGAACAGGGGGTATCACGGAGACCCAGTACTTC
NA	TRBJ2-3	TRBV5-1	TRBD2	CASSFEAGAVDTQYF	TGCGCCAGCAGCTTCGAGGCGGGAGCGGTAGATACGCAGTATTTT
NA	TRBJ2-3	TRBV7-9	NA	CASSLGRITDTQYF	TGTGCCAGCAGCTTAGGGCGGATCACAGATACGCAGTATTTT
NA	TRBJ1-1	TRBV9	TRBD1	CASSPPGQGLPNTEAFF	TGTGCCAGCAGCCCACCGGGACAGGGGCTTCCGAACACTGAAGCTTTCTTT
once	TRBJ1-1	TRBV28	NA	CASSPTSPLKAFF	TGTGCCAGCAGCCCTACGTCCCCTCTAAAAGCTTTCTTT
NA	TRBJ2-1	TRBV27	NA	CASSLLAPSGVNEQFF	TGTGCCAGCAGTTTATTGGCCCCCTCCGGAGTCAATGAGCAGTTCTTC
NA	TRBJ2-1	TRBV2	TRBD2	CASSERSSGYNEQFF	TGTGCCAGCAGTGAAAGGTCTAGCGGGTACAATGAGCAGTTCTTC
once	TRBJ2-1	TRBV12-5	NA	CASGLGAHNNEQFF	TGTGCTAGTGGTTTGGGGGCACACAACAATGAGCAGTTCTTC
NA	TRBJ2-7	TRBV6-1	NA	CASSSRYEQYF	TGTGCCAGCAGTTCGCGCTACGAGCAGTACTTC
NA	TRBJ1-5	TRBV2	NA	CASSFRGGSNQPQHF	TGTGCCAGCAGTTTCCGTGGCGGGAGCAATCAGCCCCAGCATTTT
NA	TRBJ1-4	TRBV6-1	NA	CASSESKGDREKLFF	TGTGCCAGCAGTGAATCAAAGGGAGATCGAGAAAAACTGTTTTTT
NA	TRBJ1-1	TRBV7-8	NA	CASSPGPLRTEAFF	TGTGCCAGCAGCCCAGGGCCCCTGAGGACTGAAGCTTTCTTT
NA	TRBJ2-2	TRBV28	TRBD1	CASSFIGLTGVGGELFF	TGTGCCAGCAGTTTTATTGGTTTGACAGGGGTTGGCGGGGAGCTGTTTTTT
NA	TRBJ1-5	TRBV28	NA	CATSMSGPQHF	TGTGCCACCAGTATGTCCGGGCCCCAGCATTTT
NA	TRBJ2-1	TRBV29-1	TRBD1	CSVVDRRHEQFF	TGCAGCGTTGTGGACAGGCGCCATGAGCAGTTCTTC